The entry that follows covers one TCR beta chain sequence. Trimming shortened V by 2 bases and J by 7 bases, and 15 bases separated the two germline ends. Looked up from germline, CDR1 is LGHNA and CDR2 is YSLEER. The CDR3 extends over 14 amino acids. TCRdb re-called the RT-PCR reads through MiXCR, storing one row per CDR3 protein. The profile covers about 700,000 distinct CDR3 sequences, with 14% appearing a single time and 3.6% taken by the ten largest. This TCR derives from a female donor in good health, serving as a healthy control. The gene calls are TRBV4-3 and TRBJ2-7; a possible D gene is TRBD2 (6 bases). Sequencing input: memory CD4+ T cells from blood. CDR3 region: CASSQKLAVREQYF. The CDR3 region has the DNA TGCGCCAGCAGCCAAAAACTAGCCGTTAGGGAGCAGTACTTC.